The 20 T cell receptor beta chains below come from one sample, sequenced in a study of PD-L1 blockade in urothelial cancer. Data came from immunoSEQ multiplex PCR; TCRdb stores just in-frame clones and leaves some out. The sample includes about 28,000 clones, around 85% of them seen just once. The specimen comprised PBMCs, sampled around atezolizumab (anti-PD-L1) treatment. The receptors stem from a man aged 50 to 60 with urothelial cancer.

V usage is TRBV30 and J usage is TRBJ1-5, with TRBD1 identical over 10 bases. CDR3 size: 12 residues. Looked up from germline, CDR1 is GTSNPN and CDR2 is SVGIG (reference sequence). The trim removed 5 bases at V and 7 bases at J, leaving 2 bases unmatched. In DNA, the CDR3 is TGTGCCTGGGACAGGGGGCTGCAGCCCCAGCATTTT. Encoded protein: CAWDRGLQPQHF.

The J gene is TRBJ2-2, the V gene TRBV10-2, with a possible D match to TRBD1 (6 bases). CDR3 length equals 14 residues. V shed 6 bases and J shed 6 bases, with 14 bases lying between them. Germline lookup yields CDR1 WSHSY and CDR2 SAAADI. CDR3 amino acids: CASSVNRAPGELFF. CDR3 nucleotide sequence: TGCGCCAGCAGCGTCAACAGGGCCCCCGGGGAGCTGTTTTTT.

The chain combines TRBV7-2 with TRBJ2-3, with 10 bases lining up with TRBD2. This CDR3 is 16 amino acids long. Trimming took 4 bases from V and 0 from J; bases not matched to a gene: 4. Germline lookup yields CDR1 SGHTA and CDR2 FQGNSA. CDR3 sequence reads: CASSSRLAGSTDTQYF. DNA of the CDR3: TGTGCCAGCAGCTCGAGACTAGCGGGTAGCACAGATACGCAGTATTTT.

This chain uses TRBV18 with TRBJ1-5; possible D gene TRBD1, 6 bases. This CDR3 has 14 amino acids. Germline V lookup: CDR1 KGHSH, CDR2 LQKENI. Between the trimmed V and J ends, which lost 6 bases and 0 bases, there was a span of 9 bases. CDR3 bases: TGTGCCAGCTCGCGGACAGCTAGCAATCAGCCCCAGCATTTT. This sequence encodes CASSRTASNQPQHF.

J is TRBJ2-7 and V is TRBV4-2, with a weak D call TRBD2 (6 bases). The V gene's germline CDR1 is LGHNA and CDR2 YNFKEQ. The CDR3 is made up of 16 amino acids. The V end lost 3 bases, the J end lost 2 bases, and 17 bases lay between the germline ends. CDR3 coding DNA: TGTGCCAGCAGCCAGGACTTCCCGGGAGTAACCTACGAGCAGTACTTC. This gives the protein CASSQDFPGVTYEQYF.

The V and J genes are TRBV7-9 and TRBJ2-5, with 10 bases identical to TRBD1. Germline V gene sequence: CDR1 SEHNR, CDR2 FQNEAQ (reference sequence). The CDR3 has 12 residues. The V and J ends lost 10 bases and 3 bases, in that order; junction bases with no gene match: 2. The CDR3 bases are TGTGCCACCGGGACAGGGGAAGAGACCCAGTACTTC. It is translated as CATGTGEETQYF.

The gene calls are TRBV7-2 and TRBJ1-1; no reliable D call. CDR3 size: 15 residues. The V gene's germline CDR1 is SGHTA and CDR2 FQGNSA. V was clipped by 6 bases and J by 0 bases, with 14 bases between them. The CDR3 DNA reads as TGTGCCAGCAGTCTCGCCGTCAACTTGAACACTGAAGCTTTCTTT. Protein sequence: CASSLAVNLNTEAFF.

V gene TRBV9 combines with J gene TRBJ2-7, with TRBD2 matching 7 bases. The CDR3 covers 15 residues. CDR1 SGDLS and CDR2 YYNGEE come from the germline V gene. V dropped 0 bases and J dropped 4; count of bases not matched to a gene: 7. The CDR3 sequence is CASSVGGGRGYEQYF. The CDR3 DNA is TGTGCCAGCAGCGTAGGCGGCGGGAGAGGTTACGAGCAGTACTTC.

In DNA, the CDR3 is TGTGCCAGCAGCATTACGGTCAAGGGAAACACCATATATTTT. It yields the protein CASSITVKGNTIYF. The chain joins TRBV28 to TRBJ1-3; unclear D gene. The CDR3 length is 14 residues. Trimming removed 6 bases at V and 4 bases at J, with 13 bases between. The germline V gene has CDR1 MDHEN and CDR2 SYDVKM.

The chain employs TRBV29-1 and TRBJ2-3; TRBD1 matches at 9 bases. CDR1 and CDR2 from the germline V gene are SQVTM and ANQGSEA. The V gene end was trimmed by 7 bases and the J gene end by 4 bases; junction bases not matched to a gene: 12. CDR3 length: 15 amino acids. CDR3 sequence (DNA): TGCAGCGATGCACCCCGGGACAGGGACCCAGATACGCAGTATTTT. Residues: CSDAPRDRDPDTQYF.

The chain links TRBV5-5 to TRBJ1-2; D is possibly TRBD1 (6 bases). This CDR3 spans 14 amino acids. Trimming cost V 1 base and J 10 bases, with 17 bases left between them. Germline lookup yields CDR1 SGHKS and CDR2 YYEKEE (reference sequence). Here the CDR3 DNA reads TGTGCCAGCAGCTTGTTAGCGTCAGGGGAAGACTACACCTTC. Its protein product is CASSLLASGEDYTF.

V is TRBV2 and J is TRBJ2-7, with D possibly being TRBD1 (6 bases). CDR1 SNHLY and CDR2 FYNNEI come from the germline V gene. CDR3 size: 15 residues. V lost 2 bases and J lost 3, with 14 bases in between. In DNA, the CDR3 is TGTGCCAGCAGTGAATACAGGGTGATTAGCTACGAGCAGTACTTC. It codes for CASSEYRVISYEQYF.

The J gene is TRBJ2-3, the V gene TRBV6-5; perhaps TRBD2 as D (5 bases). V was trimmed by 0 bases and J by 1 base, leaving 11 bases between them. The CDR3 length is 16 residues. Germline CDR1 is MNHEY and CDR2 is SVGAGI. The DNA of the CDR3 is TGTGCCAGCAGTTACTCGAATCTGGGAGGCACAGATACGCAGTATTTT. Encoded protein: CASSYSNLGGTDTQYF.

This clone was seen a handful of times. The chain uses TRBV30 and TRBJ1-2; the D gene is possibly TRBD1 (5 bases). The CDR3 sequence is 13 residues long. V lost 5 bases and J lost 2, with 12 bases in between. The V gene's germline CDR1 is GTSNPN and CDR2 SVGIG (reference sequence). In DNA form, the CDR3 reads TGTGCCTGGGCCCCCGGGGGGAACTATGGCTACACCTTC. As protein: CAWAPGGNYGYTF.

V gene TRBV29-1 combines with J gene TRBJ2-7, with D possibly TRBD1 on 6 matching bases. The germline V gene encodes CDR1 SQVTM and CDR2 ANQGSEA. This CDR3 is 14 amino acids long. V lost 0 bases, J lost 6 bases, and 15 bases lay in between. The CDR3 loop is CSVEDRTADGEQYF. The CDR3 DNA sequence: TGCAGCGTTGAAGATCGGACAGCCGATGGCGAGCAGTACTTC.

The table lists this clone with a few counts. The DNA for the CDR3 is TGTGCCACCAGCCTCGCGGGAGGGCTGAATGAGCAGTTCTTC. It yields the protein CATSLAGGLNEQFF. V is TRBV15 and J is TRBJ2-1; 9 bases match TRBD2. After removal of 5 bases from V and 7 bases from J, the junction contained 6 bases not matched to a gene. The CDR3 covers 14 residues. Germline CDR1 and CDR2: LNHNV and YYDKDF (reference sequence).

The rearrangement links TRBV4-2 to TRBJ1-2; D is unresolved. V was pared by 1 base and J by 6 bases, with 6 bases between. The CDR3 has 12 amino acids. The V gene's germline CDR1 is LGHNA and CDR2 YNFKEQ. The CDR3 loop reads CASSQGPDGYTF. In nucleotides, the CDR3 is TGTGCCAGCAGCCAAGGTCCGGATGGCTACACCTTC.

The CDR3 loop is CASQGVGYNEQFF. For the CDR3, the DNA is TGTGCCAGCCAGGGGGTCGGGTACAATGAGCAGTTCTTC. The chain uses TRBV19 and TRBJ2-1; 7 bases agree with TRBD1. With V trimmed by 9 bases and J by 4 bases, 6 bases remained unmatched. Looked up from germline, CDR1 is LNHDA and CDR2 is SQIVND (reference sequence). The CDR3 has 13 residues.

The V gene is TRBV10-3, the J gene TRBJ1-2, with D unclear. V lost 0 bases to trimming and J lost 5 bases, with 4 bases between them. CDR1 and CDR2 from the germline V gene are ENHRY and SYGVKD. The CDR3 totals 12 residues. CDR3 in DNA: TGTGCCATCAGTGAGTCTGCGTATGGCTACACCTTC. Residues: CAISESAYGYTF.

This chain connects TRBV6-5 to TRBJ2-7; D gene unclear. CDR3 size: 14 residues. V was trimmed by 0 bases and J by 2 bases, leaving 8 bases between them. Germline loops: CDR1 MNHEY, CDR2 SVGAGI. For the CDR3, the DNA is TGTGCCAGCAGTTACTCCCCGGAGACCTACGAGCAGTACTTC. Protein sequence: CASSYSPETYEQYF.